Below are 8 T cell receptor beta chains sequenced from a single sample in a study of human T cells and chemical hapten exposure. This sample's time point: healthy volunteer bleed at 2 weeks. Unfractionated whole blood yielded total RNA. TCRdb itself ran the RACE reads through MiXCR, one entry per CDR3 protein. This table has roughly 120,000 distinct CDR3 sequences, approximately 9.5% appearing once. Sequencing was carried out using whole blood. These receptors were obtained from a male donor in good health. Some clones in this sample may be carry-over from other donors' samples.

The chain is built from TRBV12-3 or TRBV12-4 and TRBJ1-2; perhaps TRBD1 as D (6 bases). The CDR3 is made up of 15 amino acids. Trimming pared 1 base from V and 0 bases from J, leaving 9 bases between. In nucleotides, the CDR3 is TGTGCCAGCAGTTTAGAGAGGGGGACTAACTATGGCTACACCTTC. Residues: CASSLERGTNYGYTF.

Written as DNA, the CDR3 is TGTGCCAGTAGCCCCGGGACTAGCCTCCAAGAGACCCAGTACTTC. This encodes CASSPGTSLQETQYF. This rearrangement joins TRBV19 to TRBJ2-5; TRBD2 matches at 9 bases. CDR3 length equals 15 residues. V shed 6 bases and J 1 base; nucleotides not matched to a gene: 6. Germline V gene data show CDR1 as LNHDA and CDR2 as SQIVND (reference sequence).

The chain uses TRBV9 and TRBJ2-2, with D possibly being TRBD1 or TRBD2 (5 bases each). Germline V gene data show CDR1 as SGDLS and CDR2 as YYNGEE. Trimming took off 1 base at V and 7 bases at J, with 11 bases between the two ends. The CDR3 length is 14 residues. CDR3 nucleotides: TGTGCCAGCAGCGTAAAAGGGGCGGGCGGGGAGCTGTTTTTT. Translated, it gives CASSVKGAGGELFF.

This clonotype was counted many times. This chain links TRBV7-9 with TRBJ1-5, with a tentative D call TRBD1 (5 bases). CDR1 and CDR2 from the germline V gene are SEHNR and FQNEAQ (reference sequence). Trimming took 3 bases from V and 6 from J, leaving 12 bases between them. The CDR3 has 14 amino acids. This CDR3 reads CASSFGQGTQPQHF. The CDR3 DNA sequence: TGTGCCAGCAGCTTTGGGCAGGGTACTCAGCCCCAGCATTTT.

The chain employs TRBV5-1 and TRBJ2-7, with 7 bases matching TRBD2. From germline, CDR1 is SGHRS and CDR2 YFSETQ. V lost 3 bases, J lost 3 bases, and 9 bases stayed unmatched. CDR3 length equals 15 residues. The CDR3 sequence: CASSWEGRSLYEQYF. CDR3 nucleotides: TGCGCCAGCAGCTGGGAGGGTAGGAGTCTCTACGAGCAGTACTTC.

The chain recombines TRBV4-2 with TRBJ1-6; D ambiguous. From germline, CDR1 is LGHNA and CDR2 YNFKEQ. CDR3 length: 14 amino acids. V lost 1 base, J lost 6 bases, and 7 bases lay in between. The CDR3 loop is CASSQANGNSPLHF. CDR3 coding DNA: TGTGCCAGCAGCCAAGCAAATGGTAATTCACCCCTCCACTTT.

This clonotype was found many times. The chain recombines TRBV5-5 with TRBJ2-1; 11 bases agree with TRBD1. Looked up from germline, CDR1 is SGHKS and CDR2 is YYEKEE (reference sequence). CDR3 length: 15 residues. The ends lost 0 bases at V and 9 bases at J; junction bases unmatched: 5. The CDR3 bases are TGTGCCAGCAGCTTGGTTGGACAGGGGGCTGGTGAGCAGTTCTTC. It codes for CASSLVGQGAGEQFF.

This clonotype was detected ten times or more. The chain recombines TRBV12-3 or TRBV12-4 with TRBJ2-7, with TRBD1 as a possible D gene (6 bases). Trimming pared 6 bases from V and 2 bases from J, leaving 20 bases between. The CDR3 is made up of 16 amino acids. CDR3: CASSQTPGAPPYEQYF. DNA of the CDR3: TGTGCCAGCAGCCAAACCCCAGGGGCACCCCCCTACGAGCAGTACTTC.